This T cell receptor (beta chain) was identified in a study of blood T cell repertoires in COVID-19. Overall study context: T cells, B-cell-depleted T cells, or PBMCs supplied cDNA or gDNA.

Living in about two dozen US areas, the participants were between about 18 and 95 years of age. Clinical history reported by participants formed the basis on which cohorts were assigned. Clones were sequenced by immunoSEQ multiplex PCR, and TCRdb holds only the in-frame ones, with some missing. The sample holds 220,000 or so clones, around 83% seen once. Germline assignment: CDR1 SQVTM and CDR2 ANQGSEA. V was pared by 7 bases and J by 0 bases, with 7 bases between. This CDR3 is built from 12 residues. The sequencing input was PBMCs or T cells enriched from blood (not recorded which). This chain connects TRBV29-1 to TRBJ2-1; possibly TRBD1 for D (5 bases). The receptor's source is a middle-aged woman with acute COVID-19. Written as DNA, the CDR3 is TGCAGCGGCAGGGCCTCCTACAATGAGCAGTTCTTC. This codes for CSGRASYNEQFF.